This T cell receptor beta chain was identified in a study of T cell responses to AZD1222 COVID-19 vaccine. CDR3 length: 16 amino acids. V was cut by 2 bases and J by 0 bases, with 10 bases left in between. CDR1 is PRHDT, CDR2 FYEKMQ, per germline (reference sequence). General observations from the study: Clonal diversity was possibly underestimated, and the donors were mostly white British, with more females.

As to this clone: As yet, its antigen is unknown.

The protocol was immunoSEQ multiplex PCR, while the TCRdb copy is restricted to in-frame clones and leaves out a portion. The sample holds 150,000 to 200,000 clones, 85% to 90% seen once. This sequence joins TRBV13 and TRBJ2-2; possibly TRBD2 for D (6 bases). Sample: peripheral blood, taken 28 days after the second dose of the MenACWY control vaccine. The receptor's source is an adult who received the MenACWY meningococcal vaccine as a control. The CDR3 protein is CASSLWRGSNTGELFF. CDR3 in DNA: TGTGCCAGCAGCTTATGGCGGGGTTCGAACACCGGGGAGCTGTTTTTT.